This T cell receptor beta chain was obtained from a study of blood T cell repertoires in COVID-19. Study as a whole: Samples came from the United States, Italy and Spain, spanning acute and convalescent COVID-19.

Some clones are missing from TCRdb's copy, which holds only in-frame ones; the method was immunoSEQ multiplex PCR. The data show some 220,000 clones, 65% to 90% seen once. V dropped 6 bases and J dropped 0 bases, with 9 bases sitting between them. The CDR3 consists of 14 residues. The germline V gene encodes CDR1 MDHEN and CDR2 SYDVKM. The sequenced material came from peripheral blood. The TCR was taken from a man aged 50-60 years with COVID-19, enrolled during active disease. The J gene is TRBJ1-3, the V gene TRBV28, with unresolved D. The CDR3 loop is CASSSTFSGNTIYF. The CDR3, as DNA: TGTGCCAGCAGCTCAACATTCTCTGGAAACACCATATATTTT.